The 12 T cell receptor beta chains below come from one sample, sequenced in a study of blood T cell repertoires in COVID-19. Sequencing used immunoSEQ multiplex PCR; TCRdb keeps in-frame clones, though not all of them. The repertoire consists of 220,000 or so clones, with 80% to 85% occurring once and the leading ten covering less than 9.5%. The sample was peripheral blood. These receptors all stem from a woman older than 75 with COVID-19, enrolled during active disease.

CDR3 in DNA: TGTGCCAGCAGCTCGGGGATATTACCCTATACGCAGTATTTT. This sequence encodes CASSSGILPYTQYF. The rearrangement uses TRBV5-6 and TRBJ2-3, with D possibly matching TRBD2 (5 bases). CDR1 is SGHDT and CDR2 is YYEEEE in the germline V gene. V shed 3 bases and J shed 7 bases, with 15 bases lying between them. The CDR3 runs 14 residues.

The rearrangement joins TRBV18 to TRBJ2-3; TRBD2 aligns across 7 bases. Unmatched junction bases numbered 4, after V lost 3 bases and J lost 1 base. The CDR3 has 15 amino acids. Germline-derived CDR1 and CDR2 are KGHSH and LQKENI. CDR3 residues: CASSPGLERTDTQYF. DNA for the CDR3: TGTGCCAGCTCACCCGGACTAGAACGCACAGATACGCAGTATTTT. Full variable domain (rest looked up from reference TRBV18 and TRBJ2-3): NAGVMQNPRHLVRRRGQEARLRCSPMKGHSHVYWYRQLPEEGLKFMVYLQKENIIDESGMPKERFSAEFPKEGPSILRIQQVVRGDSAAYFCASSPGLERTDTQYFGPGTRLTVL.

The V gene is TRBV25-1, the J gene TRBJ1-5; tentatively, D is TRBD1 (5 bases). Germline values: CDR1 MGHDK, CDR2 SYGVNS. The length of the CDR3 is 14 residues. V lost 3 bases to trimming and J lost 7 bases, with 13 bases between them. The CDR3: CASSESRARQPQHF. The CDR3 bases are TGTGCCAGCAGTGAGTCCAGGGCTAGGCAGCCCCAGCATTTT. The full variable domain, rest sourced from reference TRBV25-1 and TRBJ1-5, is EADIYQTPRYLVIGTGKKITLECSQTMGHDKMYWYQQDPGMELHLIHYSYGVNSTEKGDLSSESTVSRIRTEHFPLTLESARPSHTSQYLCASSESRARQPQHFGDGTRLSIL.

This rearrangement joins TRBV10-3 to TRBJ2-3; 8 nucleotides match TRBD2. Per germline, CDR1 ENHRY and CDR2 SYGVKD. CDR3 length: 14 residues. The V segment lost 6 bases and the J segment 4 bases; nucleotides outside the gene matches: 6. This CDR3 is CAISLSGMADTQYF. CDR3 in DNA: TGTGCCATCAGCCTTAGCGGGATGGCAGATACGCAGTATTTT.

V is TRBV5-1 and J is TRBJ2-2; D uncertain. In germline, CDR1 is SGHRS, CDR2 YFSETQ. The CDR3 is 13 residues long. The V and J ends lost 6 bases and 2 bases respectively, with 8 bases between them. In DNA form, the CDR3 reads TGCGCCAGCAAAAGCGCAAACACCGGGGAGCTGTTTTTT. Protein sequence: CASKSANTGELFF.

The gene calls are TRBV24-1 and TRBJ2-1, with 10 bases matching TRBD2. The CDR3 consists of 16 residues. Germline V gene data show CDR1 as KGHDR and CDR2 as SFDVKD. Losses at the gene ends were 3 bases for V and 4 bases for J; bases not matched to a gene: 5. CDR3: CATSDRSSGSYNEQFF. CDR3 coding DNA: TGTGCCACCAGTGATCGGTCTAGCGGGAGTTACAATGAGCAGTTCTTC.

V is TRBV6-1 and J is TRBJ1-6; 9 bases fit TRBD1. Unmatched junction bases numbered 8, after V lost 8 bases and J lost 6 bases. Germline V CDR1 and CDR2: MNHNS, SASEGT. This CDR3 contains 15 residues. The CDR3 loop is CASRTSDRGNSPLHF. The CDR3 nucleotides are TGTGCCAGCCGAACCTCGGACAGGGGTAATTCACCCCTCCACTTT.

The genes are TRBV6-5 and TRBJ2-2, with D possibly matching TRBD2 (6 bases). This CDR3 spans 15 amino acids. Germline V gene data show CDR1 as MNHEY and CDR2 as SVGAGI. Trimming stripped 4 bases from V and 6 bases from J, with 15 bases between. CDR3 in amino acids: CASSFRDFPPGELFF. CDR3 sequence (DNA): TGTGCCAGCAGTTTCCGGGACTTCCCCCCCGGGGAGCTGTTTTTT.

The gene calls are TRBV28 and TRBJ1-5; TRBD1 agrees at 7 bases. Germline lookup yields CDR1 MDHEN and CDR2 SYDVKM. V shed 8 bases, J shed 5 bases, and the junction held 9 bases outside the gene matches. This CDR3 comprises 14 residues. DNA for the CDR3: TGTGCCAGCGCGTCAGGGGGATCGGATCAGCCCCAGCATTTT. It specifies CASASGGSDQPQHF.

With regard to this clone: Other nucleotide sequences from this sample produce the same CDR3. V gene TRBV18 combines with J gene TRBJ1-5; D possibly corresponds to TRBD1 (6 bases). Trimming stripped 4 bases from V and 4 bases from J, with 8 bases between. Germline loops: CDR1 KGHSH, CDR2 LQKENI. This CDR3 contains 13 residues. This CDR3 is CASSRTENQPQHF. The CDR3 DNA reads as TGTGCCAGCTCACGGACAGAGAATCAGCCCCAGCATTTT.

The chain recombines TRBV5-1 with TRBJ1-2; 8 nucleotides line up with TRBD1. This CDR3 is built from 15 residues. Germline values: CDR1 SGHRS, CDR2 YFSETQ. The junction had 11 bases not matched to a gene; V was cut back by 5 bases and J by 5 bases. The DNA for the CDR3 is TGCGCCAGCAGAGAGACCGGACAGGGAGGATATGGCTACACCTTC. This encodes CASRETGQGGYGYTF. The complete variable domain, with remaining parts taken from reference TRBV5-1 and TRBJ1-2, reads KAGVTQTPRYLIKTRGQQVTLSCSPISGHRSVSWYQQTPGQGLQFLFEYFSETQRNKGNFPGRFSGRQFSNSRSEMNVSTLELGDSALYLCASRETGQGGYGYTFGSGTRLTVV.

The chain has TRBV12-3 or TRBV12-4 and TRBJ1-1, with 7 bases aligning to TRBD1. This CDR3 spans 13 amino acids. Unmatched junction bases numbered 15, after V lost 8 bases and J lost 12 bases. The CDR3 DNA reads TGTGCCAGCCTAAATACCCCCGGGACAGTAACTTTCTTT. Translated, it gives CASLNTPGTVTFF.